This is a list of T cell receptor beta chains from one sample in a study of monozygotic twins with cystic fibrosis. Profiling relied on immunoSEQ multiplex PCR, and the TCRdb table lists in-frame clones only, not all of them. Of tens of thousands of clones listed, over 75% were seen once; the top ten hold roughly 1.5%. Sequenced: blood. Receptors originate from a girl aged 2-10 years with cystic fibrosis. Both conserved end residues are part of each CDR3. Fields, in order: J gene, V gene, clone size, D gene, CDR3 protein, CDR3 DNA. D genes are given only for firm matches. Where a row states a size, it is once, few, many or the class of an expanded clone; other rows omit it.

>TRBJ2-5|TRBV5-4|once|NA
CASSLGSSQETQYF
TGTGCCAGCAGCTTAGGATCTTCCCAAGAGACCCAGTACTTC
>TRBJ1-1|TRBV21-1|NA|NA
CASSNTEAFF
TGTGCCAGCAGCAACACTGAAGCTTTCTTT
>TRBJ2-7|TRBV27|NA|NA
CASSLQGRPSSYEQYF
TGTGCCAGCAGTCTTCAGGGCAGGCCGAGCTCCTACGAGCAGTACTTC
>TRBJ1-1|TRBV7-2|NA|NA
CASSLTEKTEAFF
TGTGCCAGCAGCTTAACGGAGAAAACTGAAGCTTTCTTT
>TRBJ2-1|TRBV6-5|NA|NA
CASSYSGTHNYNEQFF
TGTGCCAGCAGTTACTCCGGGACACATAATTACAATGAGCAGTTCTTC
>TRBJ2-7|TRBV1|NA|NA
CTSSQDPPLSYEQYF
TGCACCAGCAGCCAAGATCCCCCCCTCTCCTACGAGCAGTACTTC
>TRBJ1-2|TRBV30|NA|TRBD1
CAWSKLAGTGNRRNYGYTF
TGTGCCTGGAGTAAATTGGCTGGGACAGGGAATAGAAGAAACTATGGCTACACCTTC
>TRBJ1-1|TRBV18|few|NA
CASSPPGGRGEAFF
TGTGCCAGCTCACCTCCGGGTGGCAGGGGTGAAGCTTTCTTT
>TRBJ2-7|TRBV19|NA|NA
CASSLRKGPSYEQYF
TGTGCCAGTAGCCTGCGGAAGGGGCCCTCCTACGAGCAGTACTTC
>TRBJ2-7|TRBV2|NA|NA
CASSEQTRSHEQYF
TGTGCCAGCAGTGAGCAAACTAGATCCCACGAGCAGTACTTC
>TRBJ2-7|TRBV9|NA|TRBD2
CASSAGTSGYEQYF
TGTGCCAGCAGCGCGGGGACTAGCGGATACGAGCAGTACTTC
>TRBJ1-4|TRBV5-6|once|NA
CASSLYLNDEKLFF
TGTGCCAGCAGCTTGTACCTAAACGATGAAAAACTGTTTTTT
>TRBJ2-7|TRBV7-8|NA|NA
CASSFEGNTYEQYF
TGTGCCAGCAGCTTTGAGGGGAATACCTACGAGCAGTACTTC
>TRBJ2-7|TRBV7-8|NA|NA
CASCEPGVDHYEQYF
TGTGCCAGCTGCGAACCCGGGGTAGACCACTACGAGCAGTACTTC
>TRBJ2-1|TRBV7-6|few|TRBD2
CASSLVSRGGEQFF
TGTGCCAGCAGCTTAGTCTCCCGCGGGGGGGAGCAGTTCTTC
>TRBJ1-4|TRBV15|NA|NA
CATSRVRVGEKLFF
TGTGCCACCAGCAGAGTACGGGTTGGGGAAAAACTGTTTTTT